These 21 T cell receptor beta chains were all obtained from the same sample, sequenced in a study of cytomegalovirus exposure and HLA in healthy donors. Use of 60 Vbeta and 13 Jbeta primers characterized the PCR. Profiled with immunoSEQ multiplex PCR; TCRdb holds only in-frame clones, not every one. Seen here are some 140,000 clones, approximately 79% observed once, and the top ten hold more than 3.5%. Sequencing used PBMCs. These TCRs come from a man between 18 and 29 years old in good health and CMV-seropositive.

The CDR3 region is CSVRTVGEQYF. In DNA form, the CDR3 reads TGCAGCGTTAGGACTGTAGGCGAGCAGTACTTC. This sequence joins TRBV29-1 and TRBJ2-7; possibly TRBD2 for D (5 bases). The CDR3 has 11 residues. Trimming took off 5 bases at V and 6 bases at J, with 11 bases between the two ends. CDR1 SQVTM and CDR2 ANQGSEA come from the germline V gene.

The CDR3 nucleotides are TGTGCCAGCGCTCGGACTAGCGGGGGATCCATAAAGACCCAGTACTTC. Translation gives CASARTSGGSIKTQYF. The chain links TRBV6-4 to TRBJ2-5, with 13 bases lining up with TRBD2. Germline V CDR1 and CDR2: MRHNA, SNTAGT. This CDR3 has 16 residues. After removal of 8 bases from V and 6 bases from J, the junction contained 12 bases not matched to a gene.

The chain carries TRBV7-9 and TRBJ2-7, with a possible D match to TRBD2 (5 bases). This CDR3 spans 14 amino acids. V lost 0 bases and J 0 bases, leaving 6 bases between the germline ends. Germline V lookup: CDR1 SEHNR, CDR2 FQNEAQ (reference sequence). CDR3 amino acids: CASSLARDSYEQYF. CDR3 DNA sequence: TGTGCCAGCAGCTTAGCGAGGGACTCCTACGAGCAGTACTTC.

This clone was recorded once. This rearrangement joins TRBV19 to TRBJ1-6; the D gene is possibly TRBD1 (6 bases). Germline V gene lookup returns CDR1 LNHDA and CDR2 SQIVND (reference sequence). This CDR3 is built from 14 residues. Trimming cost V 2 bases and J 11 bases, with 13 bases left between them. The CDR3 sequence: CASSIRGFEAPLHF. The CDR3 DNA follows: TGTGCCAGTAGTATAAGGGGGTTCGAAGCACCCCTCCACTTT.

The gene calls are TRBV6-6 and TRBJ2-7; 8 bases match TRBD1. The germline V gene has CDR1 MNHNY and CDR2 SVGAGI (reference sequence). This CDR3 spans 15 amino acids. The V and J ends lost 2 bases and 6 bases, in that order; junction bases with no gene match: 9. CDR3 sequence: CASSYTWITGGEQYF. The CDR3 DNA reads as TGTGCCAGCAGTTACACATGGATTACAGGGGGCGAGCAGTACTTC.

This sequence joins TRBV19 and TRBJ2-3; 9 positions agree with TRBD1. The CDR3 spans 14 residues. CDR1 and CDR2 from the germline V gene are LNHDA and SQIVND (reference sequence). V was clipped by 9 bases and J by 4 bases; unmatched bases: 8. This chain's CDR3 is CASYRGQGPDTQYF. CDR3 in DNA: TGTGCCAGCTACCGGGGACAGGGACCAGATACGCAGTATTTT.

The chain employs TRBV4-2 and TRBJ2-6, with a weak D call TRBD1 (6 bases). CDR1 is LGHNA and CDR2 is YNFKEQ in the germline V gene. With 0 bases removed from V and 4 bases from J, the gap between germline ends came to 10 bases. This CDR3 comprises 16 residues. The CDR3 spells CASSQDRGTGANVLTF. DNA for the CDR3: TGTGCCAGCAGCCAAGATAGGGGGACCGGGGCCAACGTCCTGACTTTC.

The genes are TRBV2 and TRBJ2-5; D gene ambiguous. Germline V gives CDR1 SNHLY, CDR2 FYNNEI. There are 12 residues in the CDR3. V was shortened by 3 bases and J by 5 bases, with 7 bases between the two germline ends. DNA for the CDR3: TGTGCCAGCAGTGACCCGTCCGAGACCCAGTACTTC. This gives the protein CASSDPSETQYF.

The chain joins TRBV6-5 to TRBJ2-1; TRBD2 might be the D (5 bases). CDR3 length equals 13 residues. CDR1 is MNHEY and CDR2 is SVGAGI in the germline V gene. Between the trimmed V and J ends, which lost 6 bases and 3 bases, there was a span of 9 bases. CDR3 in amino acids: CASRPTNYNEQFF. The CDR3 coding sequence is TGTGCCAGCAGGCCGACTAACTACAATGAGCAGTTCTTC.

The chain is built from TRBV5-4 and TRBJ2-5, with TRBD2 identical over 9 bases. The CDR3 is 15 residues long. V lost 4 bases, J lost 3 bases, and 7 bases stayed unmatched. Germline assignment: CDR1 SGHNT and CDR2 YYREEE (reference sequence). The CDR3 is CASSRRSGSEETQYF. DNA for the CDR3: TGTGCCAGCAGCCGACGTAGCGGGAGTGAAGAGACCCAGTACTTC.

The sample holds a few counts of this clone. The J gene is TRBJ1-2, the V gene TRBV7-2; TRBD1 agrees at 7 bases. The germline gives CDR1 SGHTA, CDR2 FQGNSA. V shed 3 bases, J shed 6 bases, and the junction held 4 bases outside the gene matches. This CDR3 contains 13 residues. DNA for the CDR3: TGTGCCAGCAGCTTCCGGACAGGCCATGGCTACACCTTC. Residues: CASSFRTGHGYTF.

The chain couples TRBV5-4 to TRBJ1-2, with TRBD1 as a possible D gene (6 bases). V gave up 5 bases and J gave up 3 bases, with 17 bases separating them. The CDR3 contains 15 residues. Germline V CDR1 and CDR2: SGHNT, YYREEE (reference sequence). CDR3 residues: CASRGGGGLDYGYTF. The CDR3 nucleotides read TGTGCCAGCAGGGGGGGCGGGGGTCTGGACTATGGCTACACCTTC. The whole variable domain, filled in from reference TRBV5-4 and TRBJ1-2, reads ETGVTQSPTHLIKTRGQQVTLRCSSQSGHNTVSWYQQALGQGPQFIFQYYREEENGRGNFPPRFSGLQFPNYSSELNVNALELDDSALYLCASRGGGGLDYGYTFGSGTRLTVV.

V and J are TRBV7-9 and TRBJ2-1; 12 bases align to TRBD2. CDR3 length equals 16 residues. The ends lost 5 bases at V and 7 bases at J; junction bases unmatched: 9. The V gene's germline CDR1 is SEHNR and CDR2 FQNEAQ (reference sequence). In DNA form, the CDR3 reads TGTGCCAGCAGCGAACGACTAGCGGGAGTAAAAAATGAGCAGTTCTTC. Its protein product is CASSERLAGVKNEQFF.

In its sample, this clone was seen once. The V and J genes are TRBV5-3 and TRBJ2-1, with D hard to call. TRBV5-3 carries the ORF label, with uncertain function. V lost 0 bases, J lost 5 bases, and 6 bases lay in between. The CDR3 contains 13 residues. DNA for the CDR3: TGTGCCAGAAGCTTGGCCTGCGACAATGAGCAGTTCTTC. Encoded protein: CARSLACDNEQFF.

This clone has just one count. This chain uses TRBV7-3 with TRBJ1-2, with 7 nucleotides matching TRBD1. With V trimmed by 3 bases and J by 4 bases, 11 bases remained unmatched. The CDR3 extends over 16 amino acids. Germline CDR1 and CDR2: SGHTA and FQGTGA. The CDR3 here is CASSLGFGQGVYGYTF. DNA of the CDR3: TGTGCCAGCAGCTTGGGGTTTGGGCAGGGGGTCTATGGCTACACCTTC.

This chain connects TRBV29-1 to TRBJ2-2, with 8 positions matching TRBD2. This CDR3 spans 15 amino acids. Trimming removed 1 base from V and 7 bases from J; junction bases left unmatched: 8. CDR1 is SQVTM, CDR2 ANQGSEA, per germline. In DNA form, the CDR3 reads TGCAGCGTTGAAGGACTAAGCGGGGGAGGCGGGGAGCTGTTTTTT. Its protein is CSVEGLSGGGGELFF.

The chain combines TRBV6-5 with TRBJ1-3; no clear D gene. Trimming pared 5 bases from V and 7 bases from J, leaving 9 bases between. The CDR3 spans 12 residues. The germline gives CDR1 MNHEY, CDR2 SVGAGI. The CDR3 region has the DNA TGTGCCAGCAGTAACCTCGGGAACACCATATATTTT. Its translation: CASSNLGNTIYF.

The genes are TRBV5-1 and TRBJ2-1, with 15 bases fitting TRBD2. This CDR3 is built from 18 residues. V lost 4 bases, J lost 2 bases, and 7 bases stayed unmatched. CDR1 and CDR2 (germline): SGHRS, YFSETQ. The CDR3 coding sequence is TGCGCCAGCAGCACTGGACTAGCGGGAGGGAAGGCCTACAATGAGCAGTTCTTC. Amino acid sequence: CASSTGLAGGKAYNEQFF.

This clone was seen a handful of times. The V and J genes are TRBV5-6 and TRBJ2-7, with TRBD1 matching 11 bases. CDR1 and CDR2 (germline): SGHDT, YYEEEE. V gave up 6 bases and J gave up 3 bases; unmatched junction bases: 8. This CDR3 has 15 residues. This CDR3 reads CASIKDRGPNYEQYF. The CDR3 DNA is TGTGCCAGCATCAAGGACAGGGGGCCTAACTACGAGCAGTACTTC. Combining the CDR3 with reference TRBV5-6 and TRBJ2-7 gives the whole variable domain DAGVTQSPTHLIKTRGQQVTLRCSPKSGHDTVSWYQQALGQGPQFIFQYYEEEERQRGNFPDRFSGHQFPNYSSELNVNALLLGDSALYLCASIKDRGPNYEQYFGPGTRLTVT.

The chain uses TRBV2 and TRBJ2-1; 16 positions agree with TRBD2. Trimming at V came to 4 bases and at J to 9 bases, leaving 9 bases not matched to a gene. In germline, CDR1 is SNHLY, CDR2 FYNNEI. The CDR3 consists of 17 residues. The CDR3: CASSGGSGTSGRGEQFF. The CDR3 region has the DNA TGTGCCAGCAGTGGGGGCTCCGGGACTAGCGGGAGGGGTGAGCAGTTCTTC. The full variable domain, rest sourced from reference TRBV2 and TRBJ2-1, is EPEVTQTPSHQVTQMGQEVILRCVPISNHLYFYWYRQILGQKVEFLVSFYNNEISEKSEIFDDQFSVERPDGSNFTLKIRSTKLEDSAMYFCASSGGSGTSGRGEQFFGPGTRLTVL.

This clone was seen once. This sequence joins TRBV4-1 and TRBJ1-2; 7 bases map to TRBD1. The trim removed 1 base at V and 4 bases at J, leaving 6 bases unmatched. The CDR3 has 15 amino acids. Germline loops: CDR1 MGHRA, CDR2 YSYEKL. The CDR3 here is CASSQGENRGYGYTF. CDR3 nucleotide sequence: TGCGCCAGCAGCCAAGGAGAGAACAGGGGCTATGGCTACACCTTC.